What follows are 18 T cell receptor beta chains derived from one specimen sequenced in a study of CD8+ T cells in alopecia areata. Treatment defined: oral pan-JAK inhibitor, 5-10 mg twice daily. Reverse transcribed after extraction, RNA yielded cDNA as the sequencing template. Using immunoSEQ multiplex PCR, the repertoire was profiled, and TCRdb retains in-frame clones only, with some absent. The sample comprises approximately 150,000 clones, 55% to 75% of which are singletons, and about 14% rests with the top ten. The sample here was CD4+ T cells sorted from blood, taken at week 24, from a patient treated with tofacitinib. The receptors were sampled from a human donor with alopecia areata.

The chain employs TRBV30 and TRBJ2-7; maybe TRBD1 (5 bases). Between the trimmed V and J ends, which lost 2 bases and 0 bases, there was a span of 8 bases. This CDR3 has 13 residues. CDR1 is GTSNPN, CDR2 SVGIG, per germline (reference sequence). CDR3 sequence (DNA): TGTGCCTGGAGTCGACAGAGCTCCTACGAGCAGTACTTC. Its protein product is CAWSRQSSYEQYF. The full variable domain, its missing parts supplied by reference TRBV30 and TRBJ2-7, is SQTIHQWPATLVQPVGSPLSLECTVEGTSNPNLYWYRQAAGRGLQLLFYSVGIGQISSEVPQNLSASRPQDRQFILSSKKLLLSDSGFYLCAWSRQSSYEQYFGPGTRLTVT.

About this clone itself: Other DNA sequences in this sample translate to the same CDR3. The chain combines TRBV15 with TRBJ1-5; tentative D call: TRBD1 (6 bases). CDR1 LNHNV and CDR2 YYDKDF come from the germline V gene (reference sequence). Trimming cost V 0 bases and J 2 bases, with 8 bases left between them. The CDR3 is made up of 15 amino acids. The CDR3 protein is CATSRDPGGNQPQHF. CDR3 DNA: TGTGCCACCAGCAGAGATCCAGGGGGCAATCAGCCCCAGCATTTT. Looking up the rest from reference TRBV15 and TRBJ1-5 gives the full variable domain: DAMVIQNPRYQVTQFGKPVTLSCSQTLNHNVMYWYQQKSSQAPKLLFHYYDKDFNNEADTPDNFQSRRPNTSFCFLDIRSPGLGDTAMYLCATSRDPGGNQPQHFGDGTRLSIL.

The chain uses TRBV14 and TRBJ2-5, with D possibly being TRBD1 (5 bases). This CDR3 region has 13 residues. V lost 4 bases to trimming and J lost 5 bases, with 11 bases between them. Germline CDR1 is SGHDN and CDR2 is FVKESK. The CDR3 DNA follows: TGTGCCAGCAGCCTTGGGGCTGTGGAGACCCAGTACTTC. Protein: CASSLGAVETQYF.

The chain recombines TRBV27 with TRBJ1-5; D is ambiguous. This CDR3 is 13 amino acids long. Trimming took 3 bases from V and 7 from J, leaving 10 bases between them. Germline V gene data show CDR1 as MNHEY and CDR2 as SMNVEV (reference sequence). The CDR3 loop reads CASSFLGGQPQHF. In DNA, the CDR3 is TGTGCCAGCAGTTTTTTAGGCGGACAGCCCCAGCATTTT.

This clone was recorded a few times. The V call is TRBV30, the J call TRBJ2-1; 7 bases fit TRBD2. The CDR3 loop spans 10 amino acids. After removal of 7 bases from V and 9 bases from J, the junction contained 3 bases not matched to a gene. Germline V gene sequence: CDR1 GTSNPN, CDR2 SVGIG (reference sequence). CDR3 nucleotides: TGTGCCTCTGGGAGGGGTGAGCAGTTCTTC. It codes for CASGRGEQFF.

This chain uses TRBV2 with TRBJ1-5, with D perhaps TRBD1 (5 bases). The ends were cut back, 5 bases at V and 3 bases at J, with 11 bases in the middle. Germline V gives CDR1 SNHLY, CDR2 FYNNEI. The CDR3 runs to 14 residues. The CDR3 bases are TGTGCCAGCAGTCGGAAACAGGACAATCAGCCCCAGCATTTT. It encodes CASSRKQDNQPQHF.

This clone was counted a few times. This rearrangement joins TRBV19 to TRBJ2-1, with no clear D. The V gene lost 7 bases and the J gene lost 10 bases, with 11 bases spanning the gap. Germline CDR1 reads LNHDA; CDR2 reads SQIVND (reference sequence). The CDR3 runs to 11 residues. CDR3 nucleotides: TGTGCCAGTAAATCCTCCAGGGAGCAGTTCTTC. Its translation is CASKSSREQFF.

The V gene is TRBV5-1, the J gene TRBJ1-2; TRBD1 is a possible D gene (5 bases). The CDR3 length is 11 residues. The V end was cut by 7 bases, the J end by 4 bases, with 8 bases between. The germline V gene has CDR1 SGHRS and CDR2 YFSETQ. CDR3 region: CASGDGYGYTF. CDR3 nucleotides: TGCGCCAGCGGGGACGGCTATGGCTACACCTTC.

This chain uses TRBV10-3 with TRBJ2-5, with D perhaps being TRBD1 or TRBD2 (5 bases each). The germline V gene encodes CDR1 ENHRY and CDR2 SYGVKD. The length of the CDR3 is 13 residues. Trimming left V 6 bases short and J 2 bases short, with 10 bases between. The CDR3 nucleotides read TGTGCCATCAGAGGGGAGTTGCAAGAGACCCAGTACTTC. Its translation is CAIRGELQETQYF.

The J gene is TRBJ1-1, the V gene TRBV6-6; 7 nucleotides agree with TRBD1. The CDR3 is 14 residues long. Trimming cost V 6 bases and J 0 bases; bases outside gene matches: 4. Germline CDR1 is MNHNY and CDR2 is SVGAGI (reference sequence). This CDR3 is CASRWDRMNTEAFF. The CDR3 bases are TGTGCCAGCAGGTGGGACAGAATGAACACTGAAGCTTTCTTT.

This clone was picked up a small number of times. The chain uses TRBV10-3 and TRBJ2-7, with D perhaps TRBD1 or TRBD2 (5 bases each). This CDR3 region has 15 residues. Trimming took 2 bases from V and 7 from J, leaving 18 bases between them. Germline V lookup: CDR1 ENHRY, CDR2 SYGVKD. CDR3 in DNA: TGTGCCATCAGTGAGCGGGGCCTTGAGCTCGGTGAGCAGTACTTC. Protein sequence: CAISERGLELGEQYF.

This chain uses TRBV30 with TRBJ1-2; D is undetermined. V dropped 1 base and J dropped 7 bases, with 10 bases sitting between them. Germline V gene sequence: CDR1 GTSNPN, CDR2 SVGIG (reference sequence). The CDR3 spans 12 residues. As DNA, the CDR3 is TGTGCCTGGAGTGCGGGGTCCGGTGGCTACACCTTC. It translates to CAWSAGSGGYTF.

This clone occurred a few times. The same CDR3 also results from other DNA sequences found in this sample. V is TRBV7-9 and J is TRBJ2-3; D unclear. This CDR3 contains 11 residues. The V end lost 5 bases, the J end lost 2 bases, and 2 bases lay between the germline ends. CDR1 and CDR2 (germline): SEHNR, FQNEAQ (reference sequence). In DNA, the CDR3 is TGTGCCAGCAGCCTCACAGATACGCAGTATTTT. Translated, it gives CASSLTDTQYF.

This sequence joins TRBV7-8 and TRBJ1-1, with D possibly matching TRBD1 (5 bases). V was clipped by 0 bases and J by 4 bases, with 6 bases between them. Germline-derived CDR1 and CDR2 are SGHVS and FQNEAQ. This CDR3 contains 13 residues. CDR3 amino acids: CASSLAGVTEAFF. CDR3 nucleotides: TGTGCCAGCAGCTTAGCGGGGGTCACTGAAGCTTTCTTT. The full variable domain, in which reference TRBV7-8 and TRBJ1-1 provide the parts outside the CDR3, is GAGVSQSPRYKVAKRGQDVALRCDPISGHVSLFWYQQALGQGPEFLTYFQNEAQLDKSGLPSDRFFAERPEGSVSTLKIQRTQQEDSAVYLCASSLAGVTEAFFGQGTRLTVV.

CDR3 nucleotides: TGTGCCTGGGCGCCTAGCGGGAACACCATATATTTT. Residues: CAWAPSGNTIYF. V usage is TRBV30 and J usage is TRBJ1-3; D is unresolved. The CDR3 sequence is 12 residues long. V was cut by 5 bases and J by 7 bases, with 12 bases left in between. The germline V gene encodes CDR1 GTSNPN and CDR2 SVGIG (reference sequence).

There are a few counts of this clone. V usage is TRBV13 and J usage is TRBJ2-4, with 9 bases that match TRBD1. The CDR3 spans 14 residues. V gave up 5 bases and J gave up 6 bases; unmatched junction bases: 5. Germline V gene lookup returns CDR1 PRHDT and CDR2 FYEKMQ (reference sequence). The CDR3 loop reads CASSNRQGGNIQYF. DNA for the CDR3: TGTGCCAGCAGCAACCGACAGGGGGGAAACATTCAGTACTTC.

V is TRBV29-1 and J is TRBJ2-1, with D possibly being TRBD1 (6 bases). Germline V gene sequence: CDR1 SQVTM, CDR2 ANQGSEA. This CDR3 contains 14 residues. This CDR3 reads CSEWGPRSYNEQFF. The DNA of the CDR3 is TGCAGTGAATGGGGGCCTCGCTCCTACAATGAGCAGTTCTTC.

The sample holds a few counts of this clone. The V and J genes are TRBV2 and TRBJ2-7; maybe TRBD1 (6 bases). Germline values: CDR1 SNHLY, CDR2 FYNNEI. This CDR3 comprises 14 residues. The V end was cut by 6 bases, the J end by 4 bases, with 16 bases between. Here the CDR3 DNA reads TGTGCCAGCAGCCGTGGGGGCGACACTTACGAGCAGTACTTC. It codes for CASSRGGDTYEQYF.